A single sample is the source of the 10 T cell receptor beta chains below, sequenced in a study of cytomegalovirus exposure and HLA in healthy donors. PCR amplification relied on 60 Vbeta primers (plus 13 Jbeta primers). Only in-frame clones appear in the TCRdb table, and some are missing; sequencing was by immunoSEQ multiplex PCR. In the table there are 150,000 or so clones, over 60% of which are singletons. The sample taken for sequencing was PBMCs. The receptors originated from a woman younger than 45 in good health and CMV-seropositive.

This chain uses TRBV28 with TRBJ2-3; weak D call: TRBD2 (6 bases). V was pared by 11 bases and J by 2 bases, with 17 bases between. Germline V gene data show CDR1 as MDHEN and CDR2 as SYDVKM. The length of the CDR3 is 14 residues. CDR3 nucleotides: TGTGCCGCAGGCGGGGACGAACCCACAGATACGCAGTATTTT. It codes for CAAGGDEPTDTQYF.

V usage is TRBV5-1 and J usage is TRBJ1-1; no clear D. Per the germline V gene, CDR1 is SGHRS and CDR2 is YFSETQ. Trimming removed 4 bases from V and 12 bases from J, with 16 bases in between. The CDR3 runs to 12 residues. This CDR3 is CASSLTGEWTFF. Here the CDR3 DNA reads TGCGCCAGCAGCCTTACCGGAGAGTGGACTTTCTTT.

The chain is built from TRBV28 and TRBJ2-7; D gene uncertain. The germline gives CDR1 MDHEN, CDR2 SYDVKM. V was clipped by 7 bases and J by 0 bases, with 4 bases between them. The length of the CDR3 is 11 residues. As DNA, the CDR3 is TGTGCCAGCACTAGCTCCTACGAGCAGTACTTC. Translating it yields CASTSSYEQYF.

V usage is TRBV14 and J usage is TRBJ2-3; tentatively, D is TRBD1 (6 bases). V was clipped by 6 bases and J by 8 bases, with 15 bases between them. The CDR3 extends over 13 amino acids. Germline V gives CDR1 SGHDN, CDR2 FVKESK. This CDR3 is CASRRTGSLTQYF. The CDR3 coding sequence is TGTGCCAGCAGACGTACAGGGTCTCTTACGCAGTATTTT. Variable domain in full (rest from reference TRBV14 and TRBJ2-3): EAGVTQFPSHSVIEKGQTVTLRCDPISGHDNLYWYRRVMGKEIKFLLHFVKESKQDESGMPNNRFLAERTGGTYSTLKVQPAELEDSGVYFCASRRTGSLTQYFGPGTRLTVL.

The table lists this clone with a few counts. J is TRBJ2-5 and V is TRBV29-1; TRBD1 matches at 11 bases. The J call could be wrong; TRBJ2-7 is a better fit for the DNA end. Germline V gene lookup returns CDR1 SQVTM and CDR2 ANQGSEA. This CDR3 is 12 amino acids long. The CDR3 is CSGGTGGYEQYF. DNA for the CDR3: TGCAGCGGAGGGACAGGGGGCTACGAGCAGTACTTC.

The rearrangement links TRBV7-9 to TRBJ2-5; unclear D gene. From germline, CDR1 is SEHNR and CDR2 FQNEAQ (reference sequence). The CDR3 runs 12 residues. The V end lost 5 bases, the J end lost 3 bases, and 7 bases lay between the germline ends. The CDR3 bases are TGTGCCAGCAGCCGGTTAGAAGAGACCCAGTACTTC. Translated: CASSRLEETQYF.

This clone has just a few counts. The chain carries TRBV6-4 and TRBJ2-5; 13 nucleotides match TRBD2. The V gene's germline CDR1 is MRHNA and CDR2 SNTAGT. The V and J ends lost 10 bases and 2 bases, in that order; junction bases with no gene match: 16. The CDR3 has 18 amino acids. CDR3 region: CAITRLAGGGVEQETQYF. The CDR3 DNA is TGTGCCATTACTAGACTAGCGGGGGGTGGGGTTGAGCAAGAGACCCAGTACTTC.

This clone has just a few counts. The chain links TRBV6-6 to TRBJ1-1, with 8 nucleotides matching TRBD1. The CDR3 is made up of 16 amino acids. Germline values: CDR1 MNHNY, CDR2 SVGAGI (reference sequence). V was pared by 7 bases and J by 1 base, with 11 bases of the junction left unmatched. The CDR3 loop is CASTTLWDRRNTEAFF. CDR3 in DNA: TGTGCCAGCACCACTCTGTGGGACAGGCGGAACACTGAAGCTTTCTTT.

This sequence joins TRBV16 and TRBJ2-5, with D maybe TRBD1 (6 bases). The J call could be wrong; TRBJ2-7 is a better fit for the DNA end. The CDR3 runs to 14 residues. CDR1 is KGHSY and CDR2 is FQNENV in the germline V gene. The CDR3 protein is CASSFKGVTDEQYF. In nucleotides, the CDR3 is TGTGCCAGCAGCTTTAAGGGGGTGACTGACGAGCAGTACTTC.

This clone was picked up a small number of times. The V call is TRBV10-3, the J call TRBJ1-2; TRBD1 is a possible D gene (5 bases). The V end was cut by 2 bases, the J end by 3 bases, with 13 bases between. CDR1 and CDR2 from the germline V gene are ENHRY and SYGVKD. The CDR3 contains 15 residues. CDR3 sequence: CAISEGGGKDYGYTF. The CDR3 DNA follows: TGTGCCATCAGTGAGGGGGGGGGAAAGGACTATGGCTACACCTTC.